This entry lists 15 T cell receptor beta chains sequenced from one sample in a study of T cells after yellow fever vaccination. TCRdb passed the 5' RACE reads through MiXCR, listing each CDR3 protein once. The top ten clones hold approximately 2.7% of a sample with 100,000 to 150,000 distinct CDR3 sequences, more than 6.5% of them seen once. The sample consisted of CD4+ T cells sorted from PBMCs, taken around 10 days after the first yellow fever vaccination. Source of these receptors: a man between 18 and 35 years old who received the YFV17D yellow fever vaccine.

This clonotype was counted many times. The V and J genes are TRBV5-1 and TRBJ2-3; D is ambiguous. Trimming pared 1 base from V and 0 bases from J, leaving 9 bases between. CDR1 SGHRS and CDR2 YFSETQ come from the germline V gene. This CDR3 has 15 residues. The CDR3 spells CASSLQLPSTDTQYF. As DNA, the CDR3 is TGCGCCAGCAGCTTGCAGCTACCTAGCACAGATACGCAGTATTTT.

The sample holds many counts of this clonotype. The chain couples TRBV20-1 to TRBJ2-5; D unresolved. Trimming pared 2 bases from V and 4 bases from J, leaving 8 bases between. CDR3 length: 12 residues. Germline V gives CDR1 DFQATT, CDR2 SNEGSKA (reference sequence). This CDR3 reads CSARPRGETQYF. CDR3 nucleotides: TGCAGTGCTAGACCAAGAGGAGAGACCCAGTACTTC.

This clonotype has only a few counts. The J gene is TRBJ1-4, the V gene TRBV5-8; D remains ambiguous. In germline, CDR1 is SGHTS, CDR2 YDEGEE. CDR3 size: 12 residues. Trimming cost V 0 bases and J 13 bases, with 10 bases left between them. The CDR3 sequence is CASSLVPKLLFF. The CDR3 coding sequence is TGTGCCAGCAGCTTGGTCCCGAAACTACTGTTTTTT.

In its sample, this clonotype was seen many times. This CDR3 is CASSRDRHYYGYTF. CDR3 DNA sequence: TGTGCCAGCAGTCGGGACAGGCACTACTATGGCTACACCTTC. The chain has TRBV6-1 and TRBJ1-2; 8 bases match TRBD1. The CDR3 covers 14 residues. Trimming removed 5 bases from V and 3 bases from J; junction bases left unmatched: 5. The germline V gene has CDR1 MNHNS and CDR2 SASEGT.

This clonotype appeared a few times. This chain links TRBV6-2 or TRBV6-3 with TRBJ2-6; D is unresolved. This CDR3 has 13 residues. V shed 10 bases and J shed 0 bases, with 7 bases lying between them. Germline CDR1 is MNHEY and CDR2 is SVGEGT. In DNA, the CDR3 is TGTGCCACGAAGGGCTCTGGGGCCAACGTCCTGACTTTC. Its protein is CATKGSGANVLTF.

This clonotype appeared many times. CDR3 sequence: CASSLEQGTEQFF. The CDR3 DNA reads as TGTGCCAGCAGCTTAGAGCAGGGTACTGAGCAGTTCTTC. The chain links TRBV7-2 to TRBJ2-1; D possibly corresponds to TRBD1 (5 bases). Trimming cost V 1 base and J 9 bases, with 10 bases left between them. CDR3 size: 13 residues. Germline V CDR1 and CDR2: SGHTA, FQGNSA.

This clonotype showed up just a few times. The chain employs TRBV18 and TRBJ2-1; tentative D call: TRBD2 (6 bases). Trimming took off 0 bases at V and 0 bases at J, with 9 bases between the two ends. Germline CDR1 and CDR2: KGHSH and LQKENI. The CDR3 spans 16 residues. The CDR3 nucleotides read TGTGCCAGCTCACCACCGTCGGGGGTCTCCTACAATGAGCAGTTCTTC. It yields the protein CASSPPSGVSYNEQFF.

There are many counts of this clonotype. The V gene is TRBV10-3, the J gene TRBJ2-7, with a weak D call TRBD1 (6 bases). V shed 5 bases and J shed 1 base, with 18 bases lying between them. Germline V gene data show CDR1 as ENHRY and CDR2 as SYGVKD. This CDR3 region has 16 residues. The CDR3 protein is CAISHPQTGISYEQYF. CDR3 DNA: TGTGCCATCAGTCATCCCCAGACAGGAATATCCTACGAGCAGTACTTC.

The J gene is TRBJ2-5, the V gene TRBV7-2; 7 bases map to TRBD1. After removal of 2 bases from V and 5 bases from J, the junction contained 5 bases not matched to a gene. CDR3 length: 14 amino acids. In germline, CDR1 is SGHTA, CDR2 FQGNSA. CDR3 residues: CASSLYRGGETQYF. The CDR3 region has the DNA TGTGCCAGCAGCTTATACAGGGGTGGGGAGACCCAGTACTTC.

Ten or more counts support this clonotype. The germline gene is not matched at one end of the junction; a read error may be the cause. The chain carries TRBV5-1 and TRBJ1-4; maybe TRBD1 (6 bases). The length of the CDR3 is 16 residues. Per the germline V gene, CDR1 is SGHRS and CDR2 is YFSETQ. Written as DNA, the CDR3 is TGCGCCAGCAGCTTGGAAGGGACACTCGCCAATGGAAAACTGTTTTTT. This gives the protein CASSLEGTLANGKLFF.

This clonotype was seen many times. The CDR3 spells CASSFTGNTEAFF. In DNA, the CDR3 is TGTGCCAGCAGCTTTACAGGGAACACTGAAGCTTTCTTT. The gene calls are TRBV7-9 and TRBJ1-1; possibly TRBD1 for D (5 bases). The CDR3 runs 13 residues. CDR1 and CDR2 (germline): SEHNR, FQNEAQ (reference sequence). V shed 3 bases and J shed 1 base, with 6 bases lying between them.

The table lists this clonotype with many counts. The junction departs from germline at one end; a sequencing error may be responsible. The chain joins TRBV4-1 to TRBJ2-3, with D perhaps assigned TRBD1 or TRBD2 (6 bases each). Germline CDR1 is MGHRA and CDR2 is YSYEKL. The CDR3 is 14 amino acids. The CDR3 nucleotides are TGCGCCAGCAGCCTCCTTTGGGGGGCTGCGCGGACGAATTTT. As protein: CASSLLWGAARTNF.

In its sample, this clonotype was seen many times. The CDR3, as DNA: TGTGCCAGTAGTGCCGCGACTAGCGGGGGAGCGAGGAAGGAGTTCTTC. It specifies CASSAATSGGARKEFF. The chain links TRBV19 to TRBJ2-1; 12 bases align to TRBD2. This CDR3 is 16 amino acids long. Germline CDR1 is LNHDA and CDR2 is SQIVND (reference sequence). Trimming cost V 5 bases and J 14 bases; bases outside gene matches: 16. Full variable domain (remainder filled in from reference TRBV19 and TRBJ2-1): DGGITQSPKYLFRKEGQNVTLSCEQNLNHDAMYWYRQDPGQGLRLIYYSQIVNDFQKGDIAEGYSVSREKKESFPLTVTSAQKNPTAFYLCASSAATSGGARKEFFGPGTRLTVL.

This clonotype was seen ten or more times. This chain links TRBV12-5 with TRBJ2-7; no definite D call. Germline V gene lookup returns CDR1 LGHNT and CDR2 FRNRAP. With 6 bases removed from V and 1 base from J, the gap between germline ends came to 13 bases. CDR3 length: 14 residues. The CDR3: CASGPGHRSYEQYF. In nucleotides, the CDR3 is TGTGCTAGTGGCCCGGGTCACCGGTCCTACGAGCAGTACTTC.

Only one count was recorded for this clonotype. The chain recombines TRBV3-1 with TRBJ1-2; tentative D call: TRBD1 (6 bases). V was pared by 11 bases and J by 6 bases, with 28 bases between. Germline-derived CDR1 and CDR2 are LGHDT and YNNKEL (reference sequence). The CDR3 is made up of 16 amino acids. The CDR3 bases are TGTGCCTGCTCCAAAGAAGTTTCGAGGACAGTCAATGGCTACACCTTC. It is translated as CACSKEVSRTVNGYTF.